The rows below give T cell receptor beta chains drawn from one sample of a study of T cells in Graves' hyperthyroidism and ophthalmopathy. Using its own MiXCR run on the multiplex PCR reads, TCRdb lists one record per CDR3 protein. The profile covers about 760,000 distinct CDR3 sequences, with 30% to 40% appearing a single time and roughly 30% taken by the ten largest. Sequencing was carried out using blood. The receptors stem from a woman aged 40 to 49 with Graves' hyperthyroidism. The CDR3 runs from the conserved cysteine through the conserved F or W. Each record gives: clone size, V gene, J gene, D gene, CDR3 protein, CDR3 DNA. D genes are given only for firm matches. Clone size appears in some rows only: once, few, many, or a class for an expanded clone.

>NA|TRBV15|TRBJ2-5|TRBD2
CATSRDLYQSGGYAKTQYF
TGTGCCACCAGCAGAGATCTTTATCAAAGCGGGGGGTATGCGAAGACCCAGTACTTC
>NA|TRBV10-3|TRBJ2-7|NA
CAISAGPKASYEQYF
TGTGCCATCAGTGCGGGACCAAAAGCCTCCTACGAGCAGTACTTC
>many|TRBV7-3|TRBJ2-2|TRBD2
CASSLTREATGELFF
TGTGCCAGCAGCTTAACACGGGAGGCCACCGGGGAGCTGTTTTTT
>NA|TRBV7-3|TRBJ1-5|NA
CASSSLGDGRESQHF
TGTGCCAGCAGCTCGCTCGGGGACGGACGCGAGTCCCAGCATTTT
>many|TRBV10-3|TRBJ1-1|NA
CAISDLVGAGTGRNTEAFF
TGTGCCATCAGTGACCTGGTGGGGGCCGGGACTGGTAGGAACACTGAAGCTTTCTTT
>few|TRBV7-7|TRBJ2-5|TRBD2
CASSPRPSGIRETQYF
TGTGCTAGCAGCCCAAGACCTAGCGGGATTCGGGAGACCCAGTACTTC
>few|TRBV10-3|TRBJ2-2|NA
CAISEARVGAWELFF
TGTGCCATCAGTGAGGCAAGGGTTGGGGCTTGGGAGCTGTTTTTT
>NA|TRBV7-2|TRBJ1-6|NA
CASSQEGWALTNSPLHF
TGTGCCAGCAGCCAAGAGGGATGGGCGCTAACCAATTCACCCCTCCACTTT
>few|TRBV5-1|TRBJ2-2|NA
CASSRDGTTGELFF
TGCGCCAGCAGCCGGGACGGGACCACCGGGGAGCTGTTTTTT
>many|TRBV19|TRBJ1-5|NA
CASSSGVGQPQHF
TGTGCCAGTAGTTCAGGGGTGGGTCAGCCCCAGCATTTT
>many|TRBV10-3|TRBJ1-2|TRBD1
CAISEYSGGNYGYTF
TGTGCCATCAGTGAATACTCAGGGGGCAACTATGGCTACACCTTC
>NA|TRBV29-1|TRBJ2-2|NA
CSVKGPGTGELFF
TGCAGCGTGAAGGGGCCGGGCACCGGGGAGCTGTTTTTT
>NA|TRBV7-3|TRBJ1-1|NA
CASRSQDLDTEAFF
TGTGCCAGTCGGTCCCAGGATCTGGACACTGAAGCTTTCTTT
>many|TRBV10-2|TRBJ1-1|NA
CASSEKGTEAFF
TGCGCCAGCAGTGAGAAGGGAACTGAAGCTTTCTTT
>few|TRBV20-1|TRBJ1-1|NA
CSASRVMNTEAFF
TGCAGTGCTAGTCGGGTAATGAACACTGAAGCTTTCTTT
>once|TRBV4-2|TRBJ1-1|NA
CASRRTINTEAFF
TGTGCCAGCAGGCGGACGATAAACACTGAAGCTTTCTTT
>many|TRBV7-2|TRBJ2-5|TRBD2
CASSLVAGFGETQYF
TGTGCCAGCAGCTTAGTAGCGGGGTTTGGGGAGACCCAGTACTTC
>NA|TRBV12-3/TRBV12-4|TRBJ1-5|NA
CASSVDRPNQPQHF
TGTGCCAGCAGTGTCGACAGGCCCAATCAGCCCCAGCATTTT
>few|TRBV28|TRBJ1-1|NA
CASSYENAGPEAFF
TGTGCCAGCAGTTACGAAAACGCAGGCCCTGAAGCTTTCTTT
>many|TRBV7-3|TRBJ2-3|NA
CASSPGGGMDTQYF
TGTGCCAGCAGCCCAGGGGGGGGGATGGATACGCAGTATTTT
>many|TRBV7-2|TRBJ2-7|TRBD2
CASSLVGGGRTYEQYF
TGTGCCAGCAGCTTAGTAGGTGGCGGGAGGACGTACGAGCAGTACTTC
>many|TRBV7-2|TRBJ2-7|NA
CASSLALGGYEQYF
TGTGCCAGCAGCTTAGCGCTAGGCGGCTACGAGCAGTACTTC
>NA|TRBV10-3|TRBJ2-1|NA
CAISASEKAYNEQFF
TGTGCCATCAGTGCTTCGGAGAAAGCCTACAATGAGCAGTTCTTC
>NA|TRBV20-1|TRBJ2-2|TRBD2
CSAIAGGPTGELFF
TGCAGTGCTATAGCGGGGGGGCCCACCGGGGAGCTGTTTTTT
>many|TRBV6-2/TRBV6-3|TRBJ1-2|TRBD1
CASSYRTGPGYTF
TGTGCCAGCAGTTACCGGACAGGGCCTGGCTACACCTTC
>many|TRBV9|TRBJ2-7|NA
CASSTDPHYEQYF
TGTGCCAGCAGCACTGATCCCCATTACGAGCAGTACTTC
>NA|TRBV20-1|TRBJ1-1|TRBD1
CSAKTGGTEAFF
TGCAGTGCCAAGACAGGGGGCACTGAAGCTTTCTTT
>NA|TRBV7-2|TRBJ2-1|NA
CASSQVERLGRQFF
TGTGCCAGCAGCCAAGTCGAGCGGTTGGGCAGGCAGTTCTTC
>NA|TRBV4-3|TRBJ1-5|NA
CASSQDGGYSNQPQHF
TGCGCCAGCAGCCAAGATGGGGGGTATAGCAATCAGCCCCAGCATTTT
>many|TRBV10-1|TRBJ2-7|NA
CASSPAGVGNEQYF
TGCGCCAGCTCACCGGCCGGGGTCGGGAACGAGCAGTACTTC
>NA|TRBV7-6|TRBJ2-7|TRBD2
CASSLGGLAVHEQYF
TGTGCCAGCAGTTTGGGGGGACTAGCGGTCCACGAGCAGTACTTC